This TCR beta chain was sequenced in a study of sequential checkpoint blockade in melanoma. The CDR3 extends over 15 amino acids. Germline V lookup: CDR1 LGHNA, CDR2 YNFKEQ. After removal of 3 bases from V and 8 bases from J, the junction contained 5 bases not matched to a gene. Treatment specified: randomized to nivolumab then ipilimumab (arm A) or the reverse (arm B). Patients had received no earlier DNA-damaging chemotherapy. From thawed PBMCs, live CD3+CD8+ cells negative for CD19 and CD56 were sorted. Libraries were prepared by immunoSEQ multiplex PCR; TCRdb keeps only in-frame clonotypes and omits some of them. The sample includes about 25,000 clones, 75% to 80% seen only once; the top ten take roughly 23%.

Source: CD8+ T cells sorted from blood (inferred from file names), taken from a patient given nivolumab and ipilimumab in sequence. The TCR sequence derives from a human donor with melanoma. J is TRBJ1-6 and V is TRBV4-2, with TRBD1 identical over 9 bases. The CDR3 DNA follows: TGTGCCAGCAGCCAGACGGACAGGGGTGATTCACCCCTCCACTTT. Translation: CASSQTDRGDSPLHF.